Listed here is a single T cell receptor (beta chain). The junction departs from germline at one end; a sequencing error may be responsible. The sample carries other DNA sequences with the same CDR3. These data belong to a study of cytomegalovirus exposure and HLA in healthy donors. The primer mix had 60 Vbeta and 13 Jbeta primers. The method was immunoSEQ multiplex PCR; TCRdb's version includes in-frame clones alone and lacks a portion of them. In the table there are fewer than 200,000 clones, roughly 73% of which are singletons. Germline lookup yields CDR1 MNHEY and CDR2 SVGAGI. CDR3 length: 16 amino acids.

This chain uses TRBV6-5 with TRBJ1-1; the D is unclear. Input material: PBMCs. This receptor was taken from a woman aged 25 to 45 in good health and CMV-seronegative. The CDR3 sequence is CASSYGPRNSNTEAFF. The CDR3 DNA is TGTGCCAGCAGTTACGGGCCCCGAAACTCGAACACTGAAGCTTTTTTT.